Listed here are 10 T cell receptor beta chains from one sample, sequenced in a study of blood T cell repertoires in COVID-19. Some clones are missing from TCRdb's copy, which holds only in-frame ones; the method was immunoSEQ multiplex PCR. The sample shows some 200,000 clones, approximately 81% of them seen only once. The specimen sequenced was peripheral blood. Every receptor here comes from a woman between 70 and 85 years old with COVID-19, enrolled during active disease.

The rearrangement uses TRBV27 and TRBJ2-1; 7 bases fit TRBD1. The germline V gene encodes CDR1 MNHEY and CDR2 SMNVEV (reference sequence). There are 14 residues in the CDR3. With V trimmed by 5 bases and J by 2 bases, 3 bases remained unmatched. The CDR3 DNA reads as TGTGCCAGCAGTAGAGGACAGGCCTACAATGAGCAGTTCTTC. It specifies CASSRGQAYNEQFF.

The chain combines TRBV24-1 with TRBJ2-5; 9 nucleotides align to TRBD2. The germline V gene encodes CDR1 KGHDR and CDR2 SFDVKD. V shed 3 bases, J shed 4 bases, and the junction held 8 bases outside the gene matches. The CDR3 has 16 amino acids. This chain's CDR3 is CATSDKKAGGAETQYF. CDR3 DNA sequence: TGTGCCACCAGTGATAAAAAAGCGGGAGGTGCAGAGACCCAGTACTTC.

In DNA, the CDR3 is TGTGCCAGCGCCTCTATCGTTTCTGAAGCTTTCTTT. Its protein is CASASIVSEAFF. The chain has TRBV9 and TRBJ1-1; no clear D. V was cut by 7 bases and J by 6 bases, with 13 bases left in between. The CDR3 loop spans 12 amino acids. Germline V CDR1 and CDR2: SGDLS, YYNGEE.

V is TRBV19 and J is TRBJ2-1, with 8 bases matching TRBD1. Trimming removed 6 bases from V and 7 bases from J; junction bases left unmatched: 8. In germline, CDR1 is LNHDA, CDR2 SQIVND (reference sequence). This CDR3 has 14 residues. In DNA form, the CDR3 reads TGTGCCAGTAGAGGGCAGGGGGCTTTAAATGAGCAGTTCTTC. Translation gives CASRGQGALNEQFF.

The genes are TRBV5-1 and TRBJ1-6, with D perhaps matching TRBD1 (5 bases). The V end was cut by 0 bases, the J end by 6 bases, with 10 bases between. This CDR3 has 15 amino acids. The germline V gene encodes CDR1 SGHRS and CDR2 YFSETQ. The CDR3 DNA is TGCGCCAGCAGCTTGGTGGGGGGGATTAATTCACCCCTCCACTTT. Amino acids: CASSLVGGINSPLHF.

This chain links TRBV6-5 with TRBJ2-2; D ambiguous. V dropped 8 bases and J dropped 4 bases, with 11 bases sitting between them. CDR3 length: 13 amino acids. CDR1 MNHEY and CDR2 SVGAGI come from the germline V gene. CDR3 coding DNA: TGTGCCAGCCTCGAGGCACCCACCGGGGAGCTGTTTTTT. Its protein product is CASLEAPTGELFF.

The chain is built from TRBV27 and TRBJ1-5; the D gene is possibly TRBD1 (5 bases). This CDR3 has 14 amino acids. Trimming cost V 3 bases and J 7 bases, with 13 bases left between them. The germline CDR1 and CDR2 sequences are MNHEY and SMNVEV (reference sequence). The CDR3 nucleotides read TGTGCCAGCAGTTTCGGGGGGAAACGCCAGCCCCAGCATTTT. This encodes CASSFGGKRQPQHF.

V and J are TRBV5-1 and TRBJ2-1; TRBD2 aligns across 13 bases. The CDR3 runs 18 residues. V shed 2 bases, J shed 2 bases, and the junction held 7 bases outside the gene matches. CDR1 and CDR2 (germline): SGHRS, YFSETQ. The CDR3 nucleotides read TGCGCCAGCAGCTTACTAGCGGGAGGGCCTTCGACCTACAATGAGCAGTTCTTC. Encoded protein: CASSLLAGGPSTYNEQFF.

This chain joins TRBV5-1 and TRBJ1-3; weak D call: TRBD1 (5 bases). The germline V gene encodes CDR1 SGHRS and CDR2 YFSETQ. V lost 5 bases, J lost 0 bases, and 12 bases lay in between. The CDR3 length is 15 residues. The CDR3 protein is CASRMDTSSGNTIYF. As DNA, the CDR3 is TGCGCCAGCAGGATGGACACATCCTCTGGAAACACCATATATTTT. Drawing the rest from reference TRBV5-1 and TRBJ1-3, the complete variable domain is KAGVTQTPRYLIKTRGQQVTLSCSPISGHRSVSWYQQTPGQGLQFLFEYFSETQRNKGNFPGRFSGRQFSNSRSEMNVSTLELGDSALYLCASRMDTSSGNTIYFGEGSWLTVV.

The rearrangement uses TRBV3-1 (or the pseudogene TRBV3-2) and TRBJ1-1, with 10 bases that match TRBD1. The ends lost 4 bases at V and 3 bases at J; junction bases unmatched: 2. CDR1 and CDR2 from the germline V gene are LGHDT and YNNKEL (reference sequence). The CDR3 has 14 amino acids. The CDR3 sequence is CASSRTGGYTEAFF. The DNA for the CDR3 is TGTGCCAGCAGCCGGACAGGGGGTTACACTGAAGCTTTCTTT.